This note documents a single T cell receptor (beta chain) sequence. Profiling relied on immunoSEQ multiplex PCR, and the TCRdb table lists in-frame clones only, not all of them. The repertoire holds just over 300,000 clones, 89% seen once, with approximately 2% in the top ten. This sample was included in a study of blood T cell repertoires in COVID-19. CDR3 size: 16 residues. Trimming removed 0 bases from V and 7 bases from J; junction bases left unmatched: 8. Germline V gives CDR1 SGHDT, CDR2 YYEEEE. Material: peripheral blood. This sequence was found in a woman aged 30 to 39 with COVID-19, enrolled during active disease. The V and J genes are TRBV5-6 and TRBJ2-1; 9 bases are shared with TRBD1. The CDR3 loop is CASSLAVGQGRNEQFF. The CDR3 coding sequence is TGTGCCAGCAGCTTGGCTGTGGGACAGGGAAGAAATGAGCAGTTCTTC.